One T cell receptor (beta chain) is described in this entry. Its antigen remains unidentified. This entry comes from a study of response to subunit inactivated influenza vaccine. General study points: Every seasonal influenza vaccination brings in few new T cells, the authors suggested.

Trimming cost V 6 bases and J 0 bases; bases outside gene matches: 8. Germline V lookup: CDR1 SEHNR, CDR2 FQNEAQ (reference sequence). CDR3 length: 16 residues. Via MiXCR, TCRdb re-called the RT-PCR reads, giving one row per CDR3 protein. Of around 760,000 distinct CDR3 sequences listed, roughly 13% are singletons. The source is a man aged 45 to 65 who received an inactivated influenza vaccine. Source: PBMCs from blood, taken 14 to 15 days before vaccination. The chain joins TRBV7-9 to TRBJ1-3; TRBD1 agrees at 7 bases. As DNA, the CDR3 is TGTGCCAGCAGTATCACGGGACAGCTCTCTGGAAACACCATATATTTT. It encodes CASSITGQLSGNTIYF. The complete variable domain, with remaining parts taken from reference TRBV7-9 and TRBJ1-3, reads DTGVSQNPRHKITKRGQNVTFRCDPISEHNRLYWYRQTLGQGPEFLTYFQNEAQLEKSRLLSDRFSAERPKGSFSTLEIQRTEQGDSAMYLCASSITGQLSGNTIYFGEGSWLTVV.